This is a list of T cell receptor beta chains from one sample in a study of PD-1 blockade in classical Hodgkin lymphoma. Measured with immunoSEQ multiplex PCR; TCRdb has only the in-frame clones, and not every one. Among over 15,000 clones, about 80% were seen once, and the ten largest hold 25% to 35%. Sequenced material: peripheral blood mononuclear cells (PBMCs), taken before the second cycle of nivolumab. All receptors derive from a human donor with classical Hodgkin lymphoma. CDR3s include the opening cysteine and the closing phenylalanine or tryptophan. A D gene is named only where the DNA matches it firmly. Clone size is not always given. Where it is, it says once, few, many or a class for expanded clones.

>16|TRBJ1-5|.|.|TRBV18
TGTGCCAGCTCACCACCGAACAGGGACGGAAATCAGCCCCAGCATTTT
CASSPPNRDGNQPQHF
>13|TRBJ2-5|TRBD1|.|TRBV7-2
TGTGCCAGCAGCTTAGTAGGGGGCCGGACCCAGTACTTC
CASSLVGGRTQYF
>15|TRBJ2-5|.|.|TRBV6-5
TGTGCCAGCAGTTACTCGACTCGGACCGCTAGGACCCAGTACTTC
CASSYSTRTARTQYF
>17|TRBJ1-3|TRBD1|.|TRBV19
TGTGCCAGTAGTGCAGCCGGGACAGCCATCTCTGGAAACACCATATATTTT
CASSAAGTAISGNTIYF
>13|TRBJ2-7|.|.|TRBV19
TGTGCCAGTAGTATTGGAGTCAACTACGAGCAGTACTTC
CASSIGVNYEQYF
>12|TRBJ2-5|.|.|TRBV7-9
TGTGCCAGCAGGGCCGGGCAAGAGACCCAGTACTTC
CASRAGQETQYF
>14|TRBJ1-1|.|.|TRBV7-3
TGTGCCAGCAGCTTAGGGCCTTCGAACACTGAAGCTTTCTTT
CASSLGPSNTEAFF
>15|TRBJ1-1|.|.|TRBV19
TGTGCCAGTAGTCTTCGGTGGGGCGCGAACACTGAAGCTTTCTTT
CASSLRWGANTEAFF
>14|TRBJ2-5|.|.|TRBV7-3
TGTGCCAGCAGCTTCCCGGGCGCCGGGAAGACCCAGTACTTC
CASSFPGAGKTQYF
>16|TRBJ2-1|TRBD1|.|TRBV10-3
TGTGCCACGCAAGTACAGGGGTCCAGCTCCTACAATGAGCAGTTCTTC
CATQVQGSSSYNEQFF
>13|TRBJ2-2|.|.|TRBV29-1
TGCAGCCTCAGACTTTCGAACACCGGGGAGCTGTTTTTT
CSLRLSNTGELFF
>13|TRBJ1-1|.|once|TRBV7-3
TGTGCCAGCAGTTGGGTCCCGGGGACTGAAGCTTTCTTT
CASSWVPGTEAFF
>15|TRBJ1-2|.|.|TRBV7-9
TGTGCCAGCAGCTTAGCGCAGGGCTTTGACTATGGCTACACCTTC
CASSLAQGFDYGYTF
>14|TRBJ1-4|TRBD1|.|TRBV6-5
TGTGCCAGCAGATCCAGGACAGGGCTTGAAAAACTGTTTTTT
CASRSRTGLEKLFF
>13|TRBJ2-7|.|.|TRBV28
TGTGCCAGCACCCTGGGGCCAGGGCAGACCCTATACTTC
CASTLGPGQTLYF
>11|TRBJ1-2|.|.|TRBV2
TGTGCCAGCAGTGTTGAGAGGGGCTACACCTTC
CASSVERGYTF
>15|TRBJ1-2|.|.|TRBV7-8
TGTGCCAGCAGCTTATTCCGGGGGGAGGGATATGGCTACACCTTC
CASSLFRGEGYGYTF
>13|TRBJ2-2|.|.|TRBV9
TGTGCCAGCAGCCAAGCTTGGGGCGGGGAGCTGTTTTTT
CASSQAWGGELFF